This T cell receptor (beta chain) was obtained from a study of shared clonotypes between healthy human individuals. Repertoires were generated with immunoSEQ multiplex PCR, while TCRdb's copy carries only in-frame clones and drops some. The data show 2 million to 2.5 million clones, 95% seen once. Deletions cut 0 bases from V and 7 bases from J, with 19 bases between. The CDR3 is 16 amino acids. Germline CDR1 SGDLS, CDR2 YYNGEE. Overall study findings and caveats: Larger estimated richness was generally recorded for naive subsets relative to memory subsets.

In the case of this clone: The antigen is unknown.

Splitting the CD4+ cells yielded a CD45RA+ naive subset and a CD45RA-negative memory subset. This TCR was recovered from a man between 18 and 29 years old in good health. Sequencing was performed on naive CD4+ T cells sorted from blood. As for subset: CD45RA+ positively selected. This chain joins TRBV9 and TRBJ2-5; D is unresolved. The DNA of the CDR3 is TGTGCCAGCAGCGTAGCGTTTAGTGCGACCCCTGGGACCCAGTACTTC. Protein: CASSVAFSATPGTQYF.